The rows below give T cell receptor beta chains drawn from one sample of a study of T cells in localized non-small cell lung cancer. TCRdb's copy holds only in-frame clones and misses some; the assay was immunoSEQ multiplex PCR. The table includes over 800 clones, 25% to 35% detected once. Sequencing was performed on lung tumor tissue, taken before any cancer treatment. The receptors derive from a woman aged 35 to 70 with stage I squamous cell lung carcinoma. The conserved cysteine and the conserved F or W are not part of the CDR3 here. Clone size, where shown, is once, few, many, or a class for clones that have expanded.

V gene	J gene	clone size	CDR3 protein
TRBV6-8	TRBJ1-1	few	ASSYGPNTEAF
TRBV6-8	TRBJ1-6	few	ASSLTGAGSPLH
TRBV12-5	.	few	ASGFPTGPSPHEQY
TRBV30	TRBJ1-5	few	AWSIGGGADLIQPQH
TRBV19	TRBJ2-4	.	ASSIGGQLNIQY
TRBV9	TRBJ2-5	.	ASSGQLQETQY
TRBV30	TRBJ1-1	few	AWSVGQQAF
TRBV6-8	TRBJ2-7	few	ASSTYSYEQY
TRBV19	TRBJ2-2	.	ASSTLAGGGRGGELF
TRBV11-3	TRBJ2-7	medium-sized	ASSLWGPSSYEQY
TRBV29-1	TRBJ1-2	.	SVEDLERDINYGYT
TRBV29-1	TRBJ1-1	.	SVVEGNTEAF
TRBV9	TRBJ1-5	few	ASTGAQSDNSNQPQH
TRBV6-8	TRBJ1-2	.	ASAAGGDGYT
TRBV29-1	TRBJ1-1	.	SVVNRDRGLIEAF
TRBV30	TRBJ1-1	few	AWGPRATEAF
TRBV9	TRBJ1-1	few	ASSVYEAMNTEAF
TRBV6-8	TRBJ2-3	few	ASRAPLTDTQY
TRBV2	TRBJ1-5	.	ASSESKNGPQH
TRBV6-8	TRBJ1-2	.	ASSYSGQGDGYT
TRBV11-3	TRBJ1-4	.	ASSPNNGAGEKLF
TRBV9	TRBJ1-2	few	ASRGHLANYGYT
TRBV30	TRBJ1-4	.	AWSPQGYEKLF
TRBV11-3	TRBJ2-5	.	ASSSPTGPETQY
TRBV6-8	TRBJ1-2	.	ASSLGQGGSIGGYT
TRBV11-3	TRBJ1-5	large	ASSLARDSNQPQH
TRBV6-8	TRBJ1-1	few	ASSYLLSGAGTEAF
TRBV10-2	TRBJ2-5	.	ASSVLAGKQETQY
TRBV29-1	TRBJ2-5	.	SVPGGGETQY